The sequence of this T cell receptor (beta chain) was determined in a study of cytomegalovirus exposure and HLA in healthy donors. Concerning this clone itself: What it recognizes is unknown.

Study-level findings and limits: In an earlier analysis, most TCR beta V segments were productive about 87% or about 30% of the time. In a later analysis, a genetic analysis reported fewer productive-TCR N-insertions in an Asian-associated ancestry cluster than the cohort average.

V lost 0 bases to trimming and J lost 5 bases; unmatched junction nucleotides: 8. This CDR3 region has 17 residues. The germline V gene encodes CDR1 SGHDN and CDR2 FVKESK. In the PCR, 60 Vbeta and 13 Jbeta primers were used. The table came from immunoSEQ multiplex PCR; TCRdb's copy has only in-frame clones and leaves some out. Of more than 140,000 clones in the sample, over 60% were seen once. This rearrangement joins TRBV14 to TRBJ2-2, with 8 bases matching TRBD1. The TCR comes from a female donor in good health and CMV-seronegative. The material sequenced was PBMCs. The CDR3 is CASSQDYRQGATGELFF. The CDR3 nucleotides read TGTGCCAGCAGCCAAGATTATCGGCAGGGGGCTACCGGGGAGCTGTTTTTT.